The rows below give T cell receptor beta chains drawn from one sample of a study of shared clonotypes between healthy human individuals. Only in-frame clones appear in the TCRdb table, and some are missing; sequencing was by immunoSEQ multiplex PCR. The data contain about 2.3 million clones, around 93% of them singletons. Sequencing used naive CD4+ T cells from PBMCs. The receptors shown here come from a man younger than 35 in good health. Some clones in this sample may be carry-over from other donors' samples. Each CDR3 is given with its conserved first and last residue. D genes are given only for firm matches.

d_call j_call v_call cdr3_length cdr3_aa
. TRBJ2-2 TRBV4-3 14 CASRDYLYTGELFF
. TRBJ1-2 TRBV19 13 CASSTLYGYGYTF
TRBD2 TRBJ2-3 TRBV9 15 CASSVSSGSTDTQYF
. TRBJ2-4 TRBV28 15 CASSSVHLAKNIQYF
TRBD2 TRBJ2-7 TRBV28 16 CASSLLGLAGGGWFYF
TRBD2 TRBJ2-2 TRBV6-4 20 CASSVFPGLATGVNTGELFF
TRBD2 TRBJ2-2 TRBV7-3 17 CASSFWRREYNTGELFF
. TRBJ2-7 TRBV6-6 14 CASSYLSGGREQYF
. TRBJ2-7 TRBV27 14 CASSTRDTMGEQYF
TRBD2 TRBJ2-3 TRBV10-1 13 CASTQAGADTQYF